This T cell receptor (beta chain) was sequenced in a study of T cells after yellow fever vaccination (dated by TCRdb to between 2018 and 2021). Background for the entire study: The SMART-Seq v4 Ultra Low Input RNA kit was used to prepare libraries from fractions with low cell numbers. Two healthy male donors, one aged 18 to 30 and one aged 30 to 40 years, were included in the cohort. Blood was collected at multiple timepoints before and after primary and secondary immunization, and bulk PBMC replicates and cell subsets were isolated. Bulk TCR alpha and beta repertoires were sequenced longitudinally to track T-cell clones before and after primary and booster YFV17D yellow fever vaccination.

This clonotype was observed a few times. The antigen it binds to is not known. Per-base qualities were not stored, and no clone one base away is much larger. The intended sense of this specimen's treatment or condition label: live attenuated yellow fever vaccine strain. A standard Ficoll-Paque protocol was used to isolate PBMCs from peripheral blood. CD4 and CD8 T-cell fractions were isolated with Dynabeads CD4 and CD8 positive selection kits. TriZol was used to extract RNA from bulk PBMCs, from CD4 and CD8 fractions, and from dextramer-positive and dextramer-negative fractions. Here is what the overall study found, with its caveats: After the booster, most clones that had expanded after primary vaccination were detected again (approximately 95% of CD4 and around 88% of CD8), suggesting broad maintenance of memory. A small share of clonotypes was detected in both CD4 and CD8 compartments, with the overlap likely arising from convergent recombination. Because the study included only two donors, the extent to which the findings can be generalized is limited. The secondary T-cell response was weaker than the primary response but faster, peaking on day 5 instead of day 15. Computational filtering was required because FACS-sorted repertoires could contain abundant contaminating clonotypes from the bulk population.

Sequencer: Illumina NovaSeq 6000. TCR cDNA was synthesized by 5'RACE template switching, which introduced a universal primer site and unique molecular identifiers. cDNA synthesis was primed from both the TCR alpha and TCR beta constant segments. Two PCR steps were used to amplify libraries, with sample barcodes and sequencing adapters being added in the second step. Sequencing of libraries was done on Illumina HiSeq 2500 (2x100 bp) or NovaSeq (2x150 bp). On the study's bioinformatics: Demultiplexing of reads and collapsing into UMI consensus sequences were performed with MIGEC, and V(D)J alignment was carried out with MiXCR. Using edgeR on replicate PBMC samples, clonotypes were called vaccine-responding if FDR was below 0.01 and the log2 fold change was above 5 up to day 15. CD4 or CD8 identity was assigned to each bulk clonotype according to whether the clonotype was present at higher abundance in the sequenced CD4 repertoire or the sequenced CD8 repertoire. The public reads were quality trimmed at Q25 with fastp and then assembled into clones with MiXCR by TCRdb, keeping productive beta chains. Each CDR3 protein appears once, grouped with its most common genes and DNA. TCRdb, not the authors, supplied the V and J calls. In all, the sample holds roughly 99,000 distinct CDR3 sequences, and roughly 6% of those were seen once. Under 50% of the sample is held by the ten biggest clonotypes.

From the cysteine through the phenylalanine, the CDR3 covers 14 amino acids. The sequence is cut down to CDR3 DNA, 42 bases in frame from base 1. V loses 7 bases at its end and J loses 4 bases; junction bases beyond the gene matches: 7. The sequenced sample was CD8+ T cells sorted from PBMCs, obtained 10 days after the yellow fever booster vaccination. This clonotype originated in a young man who received the YFV17D yellow fever vaccine. This receptor chain uses TRBV12-3 or TRBV12-4 and TRBJ2-1; 7 of the junction bases match TRBD1. This receptor carries the CDR3 CASKPWDRYNEQFF. The DNA sequence is TGTGCCAGCAAACCCTGGGACAGATACAATGAGCAGTTCTTC.